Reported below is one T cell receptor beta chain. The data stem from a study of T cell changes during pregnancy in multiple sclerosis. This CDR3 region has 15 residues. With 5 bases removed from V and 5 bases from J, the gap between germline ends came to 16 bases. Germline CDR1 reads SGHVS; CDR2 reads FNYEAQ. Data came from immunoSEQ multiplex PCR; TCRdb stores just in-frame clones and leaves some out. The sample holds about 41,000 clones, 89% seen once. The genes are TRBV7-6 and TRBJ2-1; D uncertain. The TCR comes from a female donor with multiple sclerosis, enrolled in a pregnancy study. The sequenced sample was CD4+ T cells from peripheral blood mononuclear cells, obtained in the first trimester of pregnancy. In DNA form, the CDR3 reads TGTGCCAGCAGCCTGGCGGCTAGTAGAAACAATGAGCAGTTCTTC. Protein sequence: CASSLAASRNNEQFF. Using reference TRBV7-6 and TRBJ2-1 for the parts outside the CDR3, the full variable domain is GAGVSQSPRYKVTKRGQDVALRCDPISGHVSLYWYRQALGQGPEFLTYFNYEAQQDKSGLPNDRFSAERPEGSISTLTIQRTEQRDSAMYRCASSLAASRNNEQFFGPGTRLTVL.